This entry features one T cell receptor (beta chain) sequence. This specimen belongs to a study of cytomegalovirus exposure and HLA in healthy donors. The PCR ran on 60 Vbeta and 13 Jbeta primers. Repertoires were generated with immunoSEQ multiplex PCR, while TCRdb's copy carries only in-frame clones and drops some. Of about 150,000 clones listed, roughly four fifths are singletons. CDR3 size: 14 residues. Germline CDR1 SGHAT, CDR2 FQDESV (reference sequence). J gave up 0 bases and V 6 bases, and 3 bases lay outside the gene matches. The sequence came from a man aged 25-45 years in good health and CMV-seropositive. The chain combines TRBV11-1 with TRBJ1-2; 8 bases are a match to TRBD1. Material: PBMCs. The CDR3 spells CASSPDRANYGYTF. CDR3 DNA sequence: TGTGCCAGCAGTCCGGACAGGGCTAACTATGGCTACACCTTC.